One sample yielded the 31 T cell receptor beta chains listed below, sequenced in a study of beta chain features in type 1 diabetes. Expressed TCRB transcripts were sequenced, since all the RNA that had been isolated was reverse transcribed. Repertoires were generated with immunoSEQ multiplex PCR, while TCRdb's copy carries only in-frame clones and drops some. The sample holds approximately 140,000 clones, around 7% seen once. The sequenced material came from central memory CD4+ T cells from blood. These receptors all stem from a woman aged 25 to 39 in good health.

The chain has TRBV28 and TRBJ1-2, with D unresolved. The germline V gene encodes CDR1 MDHEN and CDR2 SYDVKM. The CDR3 runs to 13 residues. V was cut by 4 bases and J by 4 bases, with 10 bases left in between. CDR3 nucleotide sequence: TGTGCCAGCAGTTCCATAGACACCTATGGCTACACCTTC. It yields the protein CASSSIDTYGYTF.

This clone was found a few times. The same CDR3 arises from other DNA sequences in this sample as well. V is TRBV5-4 and J is TRBJ1-2; D ambiguous. Germline V gives CDR1 SGHNT, CDR2 YYREEE (reference sequence). Trimming pared 0 bases from V and 5 bases from J, leaving 8 bases between. The CDR3 totals 13 residues. CDR3 region: CASSLAGGYGYTF. CDR3 nucleotides: TGTGCCAGCAGCTTGGCCGGAGGGTATGGCTACACCTTC.

This clone was detected only a few times. The chain employs TRBV9 and TRBJ2-5; 7 nucleotides line up with TRBD1. Germline V gives CDR1 SGDLS, CDR2 YYNGEE. CDR3 size: 13 residues. V dropped 3 bases and J dropped 5; count of bases not matched to a gene: 4. The DNA of the CDR3 is TGTGCCAGCAGCGGTACAGGGGATGAGACCCAGTACTTC. It specifies CASSGTGDETQYF. The whole variable domain, filled in from reference TRBV9 and TRBJ2-5, reads DSGVTQTPKHLITATGQRVTLRCSPRSGDLSVYWYQQSLDQGLQFLIQYYNGEERAKGNILERFSAQQFPDLHSELNLSSLELGDSALYFCASSGTGDETQYFGPGTRLLVL.

In its sample, this clone was seen many times. The J gene is TRBJ2-5, the V gene TRBV18, with D possibly being TRBD1 (6 bases). CDR3 size: 16 residues. Trimming pared 1 base from V and 5 bases from J, leaving 17 bases between. Germline CDR1 KGHSH, CDR2 LQKENI. CDR3 region: CASSPRTSGGRETQYF. The CDR3 DNA sequence: TGTGCCAGCTCACCACGTACATCTGGGGGCCGGGAGACCCAGTACTTC.

The chain employs TRBV28 and TRBJ2-7; 7 nucleotides agree with TRBD1. The germline CDR1 and CDR2 sequences are MDHEN and SYDVKM. The CDR3 sequence is 15 residues long. Unmatched junction bases numbered 16, after V lost 10 bases and J lost 4 bases. CDR3 amino acids: CATKNTGVRGYEQYF. The CDR3, as DNA: TGTGCCACCAAAAATACAGGGGTCCGGGGATACGAGCAGTACTTC.

This clone has just a few counts. In DNA form, the CDR3 reads TGCGCCAGCAGCCAAGAGGGAGGGTCTAGCGGCTACACCTTC. This codes for CASSQEGGSSGYTF. This sequence joins TRBV4-3 and TRBJ1-2; D remains ambiguous. The V gene lost 0 bases and the J gene lost 8 bases, with 13 bases spanning the gap. This CDR3 is built from 14 residues. Germline V lookup: CDR1 LGHNA, CDR2 YSLEER.

This clone has just a few counts. The chain links TRBV5-6 to TRBJ2-3, with 12 bases lining up with TRBD2. V lost 1 base to trimming and J lost 0 bases; unmatched junction nucleotides: 9. CDR1 is SGHDT and CDR2 is YYEEEE in the germline V gene. The CDR3 covers 19 residues. The CDR3 coding sequence is TGTGCCAGCAGCTTGAAAGCCCTAGCGGGAGGGTCGAGCACAGATACGCAGTATTTT. It translates to CASSLKALAGGSSTDTQYF.

This clone was seen a few times. The chain links TRBV28 to TRBJ1-2; TRBD1 aligns across 11 bases. CDR3 length: 13 residues. CDR1 and CDR2 (germline): MDHEN, SYDVKM. The V gene end was trimmed by 8 bases and the J gene end by 2 bases; junction bases not matched to a gene: 1. In nucleotides, the CDR3 is TGTGCCAGCGGGACAGGGGGAAACTATGGCTACACCTTC. Translated, it gives CASGTGGNYGYTF.

The chain combines TRBV7-2 with TRBJ2-2; the match to TRBD2 covers 7 bases. This CDR3 region has 16 residues. V shed 5 bases and J 6 bases; nucleotides not matched to a gene: 12. Germline assignment: CDR1 SGHTA and CDR2 FQGNSA. The CDR3, as DNA: TGTGCCAGCAGCAAGGGCGGGGCGGGAGCCCCCGGGGAGCTGTTTTTT. Amino acids: CASSKGGAGAPGELFF.

The V and J genes are TRBV10-3 and TRBJ1-1, with no clear D. CDR3 length: 15 amino acids. With 2 bases removed from V and 1 base from J, the gap between germline ends came to 11 bases. Germline V gene data show CDR1 as ENHRY and CDR2 as SYGVKD. The CDR3 region has the DNA TGTGCCATCAGTGAGGGCAGGTCAAGGAACACTGAAGCTTTCTTT. Translating gives CAISEGRSRNTEAFF.

V and J are TRBV10-3 and TRBJ2-3, with D hard to call. CDR3 length: 13 residues. Germline V gives CDR1 ENHRY, CDR2 SYGVKD. V shed 3 bases and J shed 4 bases, with 8 bases lying between them. The CDR3 DNA is TGTGCCATCAGTGATGACTCTGCAGATACGCAGTATTTT. It encodes CAISDDSADTQYF.

The gene calls are TRBV7-2 and TRBJ2-5; 7 bases are a match to TRBD2. The length of the CDR3 is 16 residues. V dropped 3 bases and J dropped 1; count of bases not matched to a gene: 8. Germline V gene data show CDR1 as SGHTA and CDR2 as FQGNSA. This chain's CDR3 is CASSFSTGTIQETQYF. CDR3 nucleotides: TGTGCCAGCAGCTTTTCCACCGGGACTATCCAAGAGACCCAGTACTTC.

This clone has a count of ten or more. This CDR3 reads CASSLHSPPDGELFF. Here the CDR3 DNA reads TGTGCCAGCAGCTTACACTCCCCCCCCGACGGGGAGCTGTTTTTT. The rearrangement links TRBV11-3 to TRBJ2-2; D gene uncertain. V lost 2 bases and J lost 7, with 14 bases in between. CDR1 and CDR2 (germline): SGHNT, YENEEA. CDR3 size: 15 residues.

The chain uses TRBV4-2 and TRBJ2-7; D may be TRBD2 (6 bases). The V gene lost 3 bases and the J gene lost 6 bases, with 6 bases spanning the gap. CDR1 and CDR2 (germline): LGHNA, YNFKEQ. The length of the CDR3 is 11 residues. The CDR3 spells CASSQEGEQYF. The CDR3 nucleotides are TGTGCCAGCAGCCAGGAGGGCGAGCAGTACTTC.

This clone showed up just a few times. This chain joins TRBV6-5 and TRBJ2-5; D might be TRBD2 (6 bases). CDR1 is MNHEY and CDR2 is SVGAGI in the germline V gene. V lost 4 bases to trimming and J lost 4 bases, with 16 bases between them. This CDR3 has 15 amino acids. DNA for the CDR3: TGTGCCAGCAGTTTGGCGGGACTCTCCCGAGAGACCCAGTACTTC. This sequence encodes CASSLAGLSRETQYF.

The table lists this clone with a few counts. The chain uses TRBV4-2 and TRBJ1-5; D may be TRBD1 (5 bases). Germline assignment: CDR1 LGHNA and CDR2 YNFKEQ. V lost 4 bases, J lost 4 bases, and 11 bases lay in between. This CDR3 is 14 amino acids long. CDR3: CASSLDGGNQPQHF. The CDR3 DNA is TGTGCCAGCAGCCTGGACGGGGGTAATCAGCCCCAGCATTTT.

The chain uses TRBV27 and TRBJ2-7; 9 bases are shared with TRBD1. V dropped 4 bases and J dropped 3; count of bases not matched to a gene: 13. CDR3 length: 17 residues. Germline V gene data show CDR1 as MNHEY and CDR2 as SMNVEV (reference sequence). The CDR3 loop is CASSWGQGPAAVYEQYF. As DNA, the CDR3 is TGTGCCAGCAGTTGGGGACAGGGTCCAGCTGCCGTCTACGAGCAGTACTTC.

The genes are TRBV10-2 and TRBJ1-5; D remains ambiguous. This CDR3 contains 13 residues. CDR1 is WSHSY and CDR2 is SAAADI in the germline V gene. V dropped 6 bases and J dropped 1 base, with 7 bases sitting between them. The CDR3 region has the DNA TGCGCCAGCAGCGACATGAGCAATCAGCCCCAGCATTTT. Amino acid sequence: CASSDMSNQPQHF.

This clone was observed a handful of times. The same CDR3 can be traced to other DNA sequences in this sample. The CDR3 loop reads CASSLDNYNEQFF. The CDR3 DNA reads as TGTGCCAGCAGCTTGGACAACTACAATGAGCAGTTCTTC. V usage is TRBV5-6 and J usage is TRBJ2-1, with D unresolved. Germline CDR1 and CDR2: SGHDT and YYEEEE. This CDR3 is 13 amino acids long. The V and J ends lost 0 bases and 3 bases respectively, with 4 bases between them. The variable domain in full, with the rest retrieved from reference TRBV5-6 and TRBJ2-1, is DAGVTQSPTHLIKTRGQQVTLRCSPKSGHDTVSWYQQALGQGPQFIFQYYEEEERQRGNFPDRFSGHQFPNYSSELNVNALLLGDSALYLCASSLDNYNEQFFGPGTRLTVL.

This clone was counted many times. This rearrangement joins TRBV7-9 to TRBJ2-3; 8 bases are shared with TRBD2. The V gene end was trimmed by 0 bases and the J gene end by 6 bases; junction bases not matched to a gene: 11. The CDR3 contains 17 residues. Per germline, CDR1 SEHNR and CDR2 FQNEAQ (reference sequence). The CDR3 sequence is CASSLAINSGILDTQYF. CDR3 DNA sequence: TGTGCCAGCAGCTTAGCGATCAATAGCGGGATATTGGATACGCAGTATTTT.

This rearrangement joins TRBV9 to TRBJ1-3, with 8 bases matching TRBD1. The CDR3 has 21 amino acids. CDR1 and CDR2 from the germline V gene are SGDLS and YYNGEE. J was trimmed by 0 bases and V by 3 bases; bases with no gene match: 20. CDR3 DNA sequence: TGTGCCAGCAGCGCCAGGACAGGGAGGTCCTCCAGGACGAGCTCTGGAAACACCATATATTTT. Protein sequence: CASSARTGRSSRTSSGNTIYF. Using reference TRBV9 and TRBJ1-3 for the parts outside the CDR3, the full variable domain is DSGVTQTPKHLITATGQRVTLRCSPRSGDLSVYWYQQSLDQGLQFLIQYYNGEERAKGNILERFSAQQFPDLHSELNLSSLELGDSALYFCASSARTGRSSRTSSGNTIYFGEGSWLTVV.

This clone came up a few times. The chain couples TRBV7-2 to TRBJ2-7; TRBD2 agrees at 7 bases. V was pared by 4 bases and J by 6 bases, with 15 bases of the junction left unmatched. The CDR3 spans 16 residues. In germline, CDR1 is SGHTA, CDR2 FQGNSA. CDR3 sequence: CASSYRLASNGGEQYF. CDR3 nucleotide sequence: TGTGCCAGCAGCTATAGACTAGCCTCCAACGGGGGCGAGCAGTACTTC.

The chain uses TRBV20-1 and TRBJ2-4; D not certain. Per germline, CDR1 DFQATT and CDR2 SNEGSKA (reference sequence). Trimming took 5 bases from V and 9 from J, leaving 11 bases between them. CDR3 size: 11 residues. CDR3 residues: CSAYLGAIQYF. CDR3 in DNA: TGCAGTGCTTACCTAGGAGCCATTCAGTACTTC.

This clone was recorded many times. The chain couples TRBV28 to TRBJ2-4; a possible D gene is TRBD1 (5 bases). Trimming removed 4 bases at V and 1 base at J, with 14 bases between. Germline-derived CDR1 and CDR2 are MDHEN and SYDVKM. The CDR3 consists of 16 residues. The CDR3 loop reads CASSSPTEEAKNIQYF. Written as DNA, the CDR3 is TGTGCCAGCAGTTCCCCGACAGAGGAGGCCAAAAACATTCAGTACTTC.

The CDR3 nucleotides read TGTGCCAGCAGCTTAGGGCAGGGGTCTGGAAACACCATATATTTT. It encodes CASSLGQGSGNTIYF. V gene TRBV13 combines with J gene TRBJ1-3; possibly TRBD1 for D (6 bases). Looked up from germline, CDR1 is PRHDT and CDR2 is FYEKMQ (reference sequence). The CDR3 length is 15 residues. The V and J ends lost 0 bases and 1 base respectively, with 7 bases between them.

This clone appeared a few times. This rearrangement joins TRBV5-4 to TRBJ1-4, with D unclear. The germline CDR1 and CDR2 sequences are SGHNT and YYREEE (reference sequence). V was shortened by 4 bases and J by 7 bases, with 14 bases between the two germline ends. This CDR3 is 14 amino acids long. CDR3 amino acids: CASSPNTAGEKLFF. CDR3 sequence (DNA): TGTGCCAGCAGCCCGAATACGGCGGGTGAAAAACTGTTTTTT.

V is TRBV28 and J is TRBJ1-1; 9 nucleotides match TRBD1. The germline CDR1 and CDR2 sequences are MDHEN and SYDVKM. CDR3 length: 16 amino acids. After removal of 5 bases from V and 0 bases from J, the junction contained 7 bases not matched to a gene. Written as DNA, the CDR3 is TGTGCCAGCAGTGGGACAGGGTTTGGTATGAACACTGAAGCTTTCTTT. Its translation: CASSGTGFGMNTEAFF.

A few counts support this clone. The gene calls are TRBV7-9 and TRBJ1-2; 8 bases align to TRBD1. With 6 bases clipped from V and 6 bases from J, the junction kept 6 bases outside the gene matches. This CDR3 comprises 13 residues. Germline lookup yields CDR1 SEHNR and CDR2 FQNEAQ (reference sequence). The CDR3 DNA reads as TGTGCCAGCAGACTCGGGACAGGCGATGGCTACACCTTC. Encoded protein: CASRLGTGDGYTF.

In its sample, this clone was seen a few times. The chain is built from TRBV7-3 and TRBJ1-3; D is perhaps TRBD1 (6 bases). Germline V gene data show CDR1 as SGHTA and CDR2 as FQGTGA. This CDR3 has 15 residues. With 2 bases removed from V and 2 bases from J, the gap between germline ends came to 10 bases. The CDR3 protein is CASSLSGATGNTIYF. The CDR3 DNA reads as TGTGCCAGCAGCTTATCAGGGGCCACTGGAAACACCATATATTTT.

This clone was found a few times. The CDR3 is CASSRRQGAGANVLTF. DNA of the CDR3: TGTGCCAGCAGCCGAAGACAGGGGGCTGGGGCCAACGTCCTGACTTTC. The V call is TRBV7-6, the J call TRBJ2-6; 9 bases line up with TRBD1. The length of the CDR3 is 16 residues. Trimming at V came to 5 bases and at J to 2 bases, leaving 4 bases not matched to a gene. Germline V gene sequence: CDR1 SGHVS, CDR2 FNYEAQ.

The sample holds many counts of this clone. V and J are TRBV11-2 and TRBJ2-1; D not certain. Trimming took 4 bases from V and 0 from J, leaving 7 bases between them. This CDR3 is built from 14 residues. Germline V gene lookup returns CDR1 SGHAT and CDR2 FQNNGV. The CDR3 loop is CASSSRLSYNEQFF. The CDR3 bases are TGTGCCAGCAGCTCTAGGCTCTCCTACAATGAGCAGTTCTTC.